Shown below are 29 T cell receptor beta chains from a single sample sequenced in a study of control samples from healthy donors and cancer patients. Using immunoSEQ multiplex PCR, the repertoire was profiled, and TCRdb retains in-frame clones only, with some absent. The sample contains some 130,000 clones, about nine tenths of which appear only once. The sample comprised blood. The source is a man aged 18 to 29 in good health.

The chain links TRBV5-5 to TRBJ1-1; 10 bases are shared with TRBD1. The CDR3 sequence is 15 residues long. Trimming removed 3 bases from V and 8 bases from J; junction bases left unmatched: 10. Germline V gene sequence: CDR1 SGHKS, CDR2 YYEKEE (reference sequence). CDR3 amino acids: CASSYLDRGRGEAFF. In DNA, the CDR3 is TGTGCCAGCAGCTACCTCGACAGGGGGCGAGGCGAAGCTTTCTTT.

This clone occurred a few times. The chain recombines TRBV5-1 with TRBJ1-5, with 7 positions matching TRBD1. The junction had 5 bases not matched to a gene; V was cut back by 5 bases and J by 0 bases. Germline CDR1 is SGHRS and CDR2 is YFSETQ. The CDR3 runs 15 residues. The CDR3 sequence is CASSYTGDSNQPQHF. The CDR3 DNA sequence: TGCGCCAGCAGTTATACAGGGGATAGCAATCAGCCCCAGCATTTT. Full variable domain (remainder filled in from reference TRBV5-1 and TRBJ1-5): KAGVTQTPRYLIKTRGQQVTLSCSPISGHRSVSWYQQTPGQGLQFLFEYFSETQRNKGNFPGRFSGRQFSNSRSEMNVSTLELGDSALYLCASSYTGDSNQPQHFGDGTRLSIL.

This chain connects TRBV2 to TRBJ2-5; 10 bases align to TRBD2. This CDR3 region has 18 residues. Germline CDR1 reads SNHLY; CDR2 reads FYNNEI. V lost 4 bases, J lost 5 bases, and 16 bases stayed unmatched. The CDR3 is CASSVETRFASGGETQYF. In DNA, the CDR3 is TGTGCCAGCAGTGTAGAGACGAGGTTTGCTAGCGGGGGTGAGACCCAGTACTTC.

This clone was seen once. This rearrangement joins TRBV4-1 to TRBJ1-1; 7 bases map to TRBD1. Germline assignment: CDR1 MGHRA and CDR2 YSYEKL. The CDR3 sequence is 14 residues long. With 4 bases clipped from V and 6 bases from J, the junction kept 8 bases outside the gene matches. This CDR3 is CASSRPGQLSEAFF. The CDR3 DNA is TGCGCCAGCAGCCGACCGGGACAGCTCTCTGAAGCTTTCTTT.

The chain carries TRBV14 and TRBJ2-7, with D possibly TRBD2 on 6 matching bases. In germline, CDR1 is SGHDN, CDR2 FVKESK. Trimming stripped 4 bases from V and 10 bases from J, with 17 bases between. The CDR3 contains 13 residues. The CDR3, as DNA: TGTGCCAGCAGCCCCTCCGGGAGCGGACGACAGTACTTC. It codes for CASSPSGSGRQYF.

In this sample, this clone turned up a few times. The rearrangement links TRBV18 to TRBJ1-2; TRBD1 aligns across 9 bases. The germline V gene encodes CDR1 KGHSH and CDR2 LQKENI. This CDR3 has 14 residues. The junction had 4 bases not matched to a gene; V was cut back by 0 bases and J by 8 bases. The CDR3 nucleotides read TGTGCCAGCTCACCACCAACAGGGGGCACGGGCTACACCTTC. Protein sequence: CASSPPTGGTGYTF.

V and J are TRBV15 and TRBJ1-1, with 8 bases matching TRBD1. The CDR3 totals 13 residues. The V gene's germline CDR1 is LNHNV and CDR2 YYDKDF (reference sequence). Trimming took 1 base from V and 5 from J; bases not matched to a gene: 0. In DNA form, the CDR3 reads TGTGCCACCAGCAGAGGGACAGGGACTGAAGCTTTCTTT. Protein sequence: CATSRGTGTEAFF.

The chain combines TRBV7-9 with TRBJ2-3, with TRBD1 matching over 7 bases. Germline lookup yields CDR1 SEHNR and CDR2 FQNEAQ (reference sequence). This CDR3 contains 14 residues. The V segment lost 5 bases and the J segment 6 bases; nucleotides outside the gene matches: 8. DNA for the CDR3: TGTGCCAGCAGCCGAATAACAGGGGTTGATACGCAGTATTTT. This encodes CASSRITGVDTQYF.

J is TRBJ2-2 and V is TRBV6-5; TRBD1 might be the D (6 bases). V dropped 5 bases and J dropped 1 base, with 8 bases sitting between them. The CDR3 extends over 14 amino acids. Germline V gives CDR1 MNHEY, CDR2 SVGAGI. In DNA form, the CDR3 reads TGTGCCAGCAGTCAGGGGTTGAACACCGGGGAGCTGTTTTTT. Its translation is CASSQGLNTGELFF.

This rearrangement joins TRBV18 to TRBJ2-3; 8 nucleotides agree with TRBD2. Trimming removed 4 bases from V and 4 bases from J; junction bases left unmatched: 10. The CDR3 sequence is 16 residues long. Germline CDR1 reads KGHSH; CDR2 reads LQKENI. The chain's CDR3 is CASSHSAGGGADTQYF. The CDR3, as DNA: TGTGCCAGCTCACACTCGGCGGGGGGCGGTGCAGATACGCAGTATTTT.

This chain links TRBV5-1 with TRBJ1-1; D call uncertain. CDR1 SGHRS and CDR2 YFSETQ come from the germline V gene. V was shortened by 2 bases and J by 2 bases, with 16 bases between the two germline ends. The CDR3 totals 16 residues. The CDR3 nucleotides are TGCGCCAGCAGCTTCGAGGGATTTCATGGCAACACTGAAGCTTTCTTT. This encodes CASSFEGFHGNTEAFF.

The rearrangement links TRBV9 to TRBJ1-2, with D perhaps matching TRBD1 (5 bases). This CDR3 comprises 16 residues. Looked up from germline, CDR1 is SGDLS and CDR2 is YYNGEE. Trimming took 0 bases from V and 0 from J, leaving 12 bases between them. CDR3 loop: CASSVGGLRTNYGYTF. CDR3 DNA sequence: TGTGCCAGCAGCGTAGGGGGACTGAGAACTAACTATGGCTACACCTTC. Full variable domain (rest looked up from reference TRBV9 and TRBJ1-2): DSGVTQTPKHLITATGQRVTLRCSPRSGDLSVYWYQQSLDQGLQFLIQYYNGEERAKGNILERFSAQQFPDLHSELNLSSLELGDSALYFCASSVGGLRTNYGYTFGSGTRLTVV.

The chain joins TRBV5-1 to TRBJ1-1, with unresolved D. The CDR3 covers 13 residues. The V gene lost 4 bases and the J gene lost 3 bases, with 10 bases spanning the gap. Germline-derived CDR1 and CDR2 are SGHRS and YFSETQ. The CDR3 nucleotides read TGCGCCAGCAGCCCTTACGGGGACACTGAAGCTTTCTTT. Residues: CASSPYGDTEAFF.

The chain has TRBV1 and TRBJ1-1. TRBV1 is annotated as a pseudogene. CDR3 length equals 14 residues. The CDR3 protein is CTSSHHGFAKEAFF. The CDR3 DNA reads TGCACCAGCAGCCACCACGGTTTTGCAAAGGAAGCTTTCTTT.

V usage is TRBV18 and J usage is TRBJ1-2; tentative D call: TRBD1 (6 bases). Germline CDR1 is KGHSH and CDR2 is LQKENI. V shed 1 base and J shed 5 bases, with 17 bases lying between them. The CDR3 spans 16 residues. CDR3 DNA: TGTGCCAGCTCACCACTGGGCGACAGCCAGGGGTATGGCTACACCTTC. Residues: CASSPLGDSQGYGYTF.

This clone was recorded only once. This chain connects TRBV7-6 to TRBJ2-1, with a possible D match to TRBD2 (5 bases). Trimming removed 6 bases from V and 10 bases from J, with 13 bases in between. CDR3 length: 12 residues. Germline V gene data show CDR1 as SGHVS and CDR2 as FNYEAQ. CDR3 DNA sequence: TGTGCCAGCAGTTCAGTTCAGCGGGAGCAGTTCTTC. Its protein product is CASSSVQREQFF.

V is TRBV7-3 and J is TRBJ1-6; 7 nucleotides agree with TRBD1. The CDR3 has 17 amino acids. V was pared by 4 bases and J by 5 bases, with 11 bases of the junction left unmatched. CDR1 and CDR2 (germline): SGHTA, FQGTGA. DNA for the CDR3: TGTGCCAGCAGCTATTCGGCCGCCGGGACAGATAATTCACCCCTCCACTTT. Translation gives CASSYSAAGTDNSPLHF.

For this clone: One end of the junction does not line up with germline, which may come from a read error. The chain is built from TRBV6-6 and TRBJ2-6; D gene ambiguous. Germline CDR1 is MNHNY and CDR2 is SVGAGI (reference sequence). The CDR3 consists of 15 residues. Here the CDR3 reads CASSPKSSWANVLTF. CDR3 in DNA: TGTGCCAGCAGTCCTAAGTCCTCTTGGGCCAACGTCCTGACTTTC.

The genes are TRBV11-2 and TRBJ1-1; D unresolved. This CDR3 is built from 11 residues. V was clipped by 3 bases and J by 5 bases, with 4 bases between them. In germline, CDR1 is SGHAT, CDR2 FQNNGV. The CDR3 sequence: CASSLGTEAFF. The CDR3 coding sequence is TGTGCCAGCAGCTTGGGAACTGAAGCTTTCTTT. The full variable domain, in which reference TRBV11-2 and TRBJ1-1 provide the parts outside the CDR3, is EAGVAQSPRYKIIEKRQSVAFWCNPISGHATLYWYQQILGQGPKLLIQFQNNGVVDDSQLPKDRFSAERLKGVDSTLKIQPAKLEDSAVYLCASSLGTEAFFGQGTRLTVV.

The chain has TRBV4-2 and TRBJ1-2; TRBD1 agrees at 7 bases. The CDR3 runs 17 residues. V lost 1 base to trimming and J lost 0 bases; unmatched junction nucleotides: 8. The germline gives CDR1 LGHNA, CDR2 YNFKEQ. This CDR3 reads CASSQGQGEAANYGYTF. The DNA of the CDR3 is TGTGCCAGCAGCCAAGGTCAGGGGGAGGCGGCTAACTATGGCTACACCTTC.

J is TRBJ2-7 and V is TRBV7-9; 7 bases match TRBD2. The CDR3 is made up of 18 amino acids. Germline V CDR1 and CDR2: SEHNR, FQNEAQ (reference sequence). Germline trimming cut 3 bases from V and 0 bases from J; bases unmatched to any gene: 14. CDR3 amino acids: CASSFSRAHSGTSYEQYF. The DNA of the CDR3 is TGTGCCAGCAGCTTCAGCCGGGCGCACAGCGGGACCTCCTACGAGCAGTACTTC.

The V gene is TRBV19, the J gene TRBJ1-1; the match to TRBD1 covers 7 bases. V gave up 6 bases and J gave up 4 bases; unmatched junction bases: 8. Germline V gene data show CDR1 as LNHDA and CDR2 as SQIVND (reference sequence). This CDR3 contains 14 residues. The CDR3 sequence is CASSLGQTGTEAFF. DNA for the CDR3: TGTGCCAGTAGCCTGGGACAGACTGGCACTGAAGCTTTCTTT.

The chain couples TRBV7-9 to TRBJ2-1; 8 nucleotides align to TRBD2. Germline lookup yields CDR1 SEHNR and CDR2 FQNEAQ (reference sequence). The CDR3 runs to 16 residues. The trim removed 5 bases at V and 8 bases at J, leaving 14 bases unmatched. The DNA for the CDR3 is TGTGCCAGCAGCCGGCCTCCGGGACTAGATGTATATGAGCAGTTCTTC. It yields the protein CASSRPPGLDVYEQFF.

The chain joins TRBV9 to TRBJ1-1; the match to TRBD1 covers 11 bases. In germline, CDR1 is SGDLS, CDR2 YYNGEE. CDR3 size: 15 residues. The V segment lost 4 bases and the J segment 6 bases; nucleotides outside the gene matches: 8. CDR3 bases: TGTGCCAGCAGCCCTGGACAGGGGGCGACCCCTGAAGCTTTCTTT. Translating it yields CASSPGQGATPEAFF.

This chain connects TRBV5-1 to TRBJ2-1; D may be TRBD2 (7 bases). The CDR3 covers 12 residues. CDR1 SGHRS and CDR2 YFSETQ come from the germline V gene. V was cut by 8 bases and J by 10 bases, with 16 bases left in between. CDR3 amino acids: CASRGAPGEQFF. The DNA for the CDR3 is TGCGCCAGTCGGGGGGCACCGGGGGAGCAGTTCTTC.

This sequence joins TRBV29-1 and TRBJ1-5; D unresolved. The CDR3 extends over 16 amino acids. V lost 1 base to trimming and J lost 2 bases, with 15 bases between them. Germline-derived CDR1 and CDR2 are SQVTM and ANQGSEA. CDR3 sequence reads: CSVEVPTPRCNQPQHF. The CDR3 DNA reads TGCAGCGTTGAAGTCCCCACTCCGAGATGCAATCAGCCCCAGCATTTT.

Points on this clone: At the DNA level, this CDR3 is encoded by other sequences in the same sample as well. The CDR3 loop is CASSSGGTDTQYF. The DNA of the CDR3 is TGCGCCAGCAGCAGCGGGGGCACAGATACGCAGTATTTT. The chain is built from TRBV5-1 and TRBJ2-3; 7 nucleotides align to TRBD2. J lost 1 base, V lost 4 bases, and 0 bases had no gene match. The CDR3 is 13 amino acids. The germline V gene encodes CDR1 SGHRS and CDR2 YFSETQ.

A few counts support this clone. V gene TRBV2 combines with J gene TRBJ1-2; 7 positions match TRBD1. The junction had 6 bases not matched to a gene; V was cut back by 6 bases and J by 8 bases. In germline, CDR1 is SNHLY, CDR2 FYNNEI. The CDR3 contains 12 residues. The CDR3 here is CASRRSGQGYTF. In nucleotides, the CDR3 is TGTGCCAGCAGGCGGTCGGGACAGGGCTACACCTTC.

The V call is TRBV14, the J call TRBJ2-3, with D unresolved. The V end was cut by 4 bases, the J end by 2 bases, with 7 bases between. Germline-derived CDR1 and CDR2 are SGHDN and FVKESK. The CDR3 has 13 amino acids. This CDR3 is CASSPRYTDTQYF. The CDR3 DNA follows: TGTGCCAGCAGCCCCAGGTACACAGATACGCAGTATTTT. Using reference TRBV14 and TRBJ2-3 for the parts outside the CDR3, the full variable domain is EAGVTQFPSHSVIEKGQTVTLRCDPISGHDNLYWYRRVMGKEIKFLLHFVKESKQDESGMPNNRFLAERTGGTYSTLKVQPAELEDSGVYFCASSPRYTDTQYFGPGTRLTVL.